Given below is one T cell receptor beta chain in context. This sample was included in a study of radiotherapy plus CTLA-4 blockade in lung cancer. Generated by immunoSEQ multiplex PCR, the TCRdb table keeps only in-frame clones and is missing some. This sample has around 90,000 clones, with 83% found just once. This CDR3 has 15 amino acids. V was clipped by 6 bases and J by 6 bases, with 20 bases between them. Per the germline V gene, CDR1 is MNHEY and CDR2 is SMNVEV (reference sequence). The source is a human donor with non-small cell lung cancer who had stable disease on radiotherapy plus ipilimumab. The starting material was peripheral blood, obtained from a patient treated with radiotherapy plus ipilimumab. The rearrangement links TRBV27 to TRBJ1-2, with TRBD1 as a possible D gene (6 bases). The CDR3 reads CASSKAGRTADGYTF. For the CDR3, the DNA is TGTGCCAGCAGCAAAGCGGGCAGGACAGCCGATGGCTACACCTTC.